The clone carrying this TCR beta chain was seen just once. The sample originates from a study of OX40 agonist ivuxolimab in advanced cancers. Whole-study context: Earlier treatment with anti-PD-1, anti-PD-L1 or anti-CTLA-4 was permitted, and under 50% had received some.

Looked up from germline, CDR1 is SGHRS and CDR2 is YFSETQ. Trimming removed 3 bases from V and 3 bases from J, with 9 bases in between. This CDR3 region has 14 residues. Data came from immunoSEQ multiplex PCR; TCRdb stores just in-frame clones and leaves some out. The table shows tens of thousands of clones, with 70% to 90% occurring only once. The investigators sampled blood at baseline, at cycle 4 day 1, and at cycle 7 day 1. The sequenced sample was CD4+ or CD8+ T cells sorted from blood, obtained in a trial of the OX40 agonist ivuxolimab. V is TRBV5-1 and J is TRBJ1-4, with D hard to call. The clonotype was recovered from an adult with an advanced solid tumor such as melanoma, head and neck, liver or kidney cancer. The CDR3 loop is CASSWSDPNEKLFF. In DNA, the CDR3 is TGCGCCAGCAGCTGGTCAGATCCTAATGAAAAACTGTTTTTT.